Listed here are 14 T cell receptor beta chains from one sample, sequenced in a study of cytomegalovirus exposure and HLA in healthy donors. The PCR had 60 Vbeta and 13 Jbeta primers. Generated by immunoSEQ multiplex PCR, the TCRdb table keeps only in-frame clones and is missing some. This sample's table has about 160,000 clones. The sample comprised PBMCs. The receptors come from a woman aged 55-75 years in good health and CMV-seronegative.

J is TRBJ1-5 and V is TRBV7-2; D is unclear. The CDR3 is 13 amino acids. With 2 bases removed from V and 5 bases from J, the gap between germline ends came to 7 bases. Germline CDR1 and CDR2: SGHTA and FQGNSA. The CDR3 DNA is TGTGCCAGCAGCTTAACCCTATATCAGCCCCAGCATTTT. Its translation: CASSLTLYQPQHF.

V is TRBV7-8 and J is TRBJ1-5; 7 positions agree with TRBD1. Per the germline V gene, CDR1 is SGHVS and CDR2 is FQNEAQ. The junction had 10 bases not matched to a gene; V was cut back by 6 bases and J by 5 bases. The CDR3 contains 15 residues. This CDR3 is CASSSYTGVDQPQHF. CDR3 bases: TGTGCCAGCAGTTCATATACAGGGGTTGATCAGCCCCAGCATTTT.

The V and J genes are TRBV5-6 and TRBJ1-1; perhaps TRBD1 as D (5 bases). Germline V gene sequence: CDR1 SGHDT, CDR2 YYEEEE. V lost 6 bases, J lost 0 bases, and 18 bases lay in between. The CDR3 contains 16 residues. The CDR3: CASNNVDSYMNTEAFF. In DNA form, the CDR3 reads TGTGCCAGCAATAATGTCGACAGCTACATGAACACTGAAGCTTTCTTT.

The chain recombines TRBV4-2 with TRBJ2-7, with D perhaps TRBD1 (5 bases). Germline V gene sequence: CDR1 LGHNA, CDR2 YNFKEQ. V was shortened by 0 bases and J by 2 bases, with 14 bases between the two germline ends. This CDR3 region has 16 residues. For the CDR3, the DNA is TGTGCCAGCAGCCAAGATAGAGACAGCGTTACCTACGAGCAGTACTTC. Translating it yields CASSQDRDSVTYEQYF.

V is TRBV18 and J is TRBJ2-7, with D possibly TRBD2 on 6 matching bases. V lost 0 bases, J lost 6 bases, and 18 bases lay in between. Germline CDR1 reads KGHSH; CDR2 reads LQKENI. This CDR3 spans 16 amino acids. CDR3 protein: CASSPPGGSLTFEQYF. The CDR3 region has the DNA TGTGCCAGCTCACCACCGGGGGGTTCCCTTACCTTCGAGCAGTACTTC.

The rearrangement uses TRBV4-2 and TRBJ1-1, with 8 bases fitting TRBD1. CDR1 LGHNA and CDR2 YNFKEQ come from the germline V gene. J was trimmed by 5 bases and V by 0 bases; bases with no gene match: 8. This CDR3 spans 16 amino acids. CDR3 bases: TGTGCCAGCAGCCAAGATGGGGACAGGAGAGGAACTGAAGCTTTCTTT. Amino acids: CASSQDGDRRGTEAFF.

The rearrangement links TRBV5-1 to TRBJ2-7; D ambiguous. The V end was cut by 1 base, the J end by 7 bases, with 9 bases between. The length of the CDR3 is 12 residues. Germline V CDR1 and CDR2: SGHRS, YFSETQ. CDR3 DNA sequence: TGCGCCAGCAGCTTGCTAGTTGGGGAGCAGTACTTC. Translated, it gives CASSLLVGEQYF.

The rearrangement links TRBV7-6 to TRBJ2-6; no firm D call. V dropped 3 bases and J dropped 0 bases, with 12 bases sitting between them. Germline assignment: CDR1 SGHVS and CDR2 FNYEAQ. This CDR3 is 17 amino acids long. The DNA for the CDR3 is TGTGCCAGCAGCTTGATCAATCCGAGCTCTGGGGCCAACGTCCTGACTTTC. This encodes CASSLINPSSGANVLTF. Full variable domain (outside the CDR3, taken from reference TRBV7-6 and TRBJ2-6): GAGVSQSPRYKVTKRGQDVALRCDPISGHVSLYWYRQALGQGPEFLTYFNYEAQQDKSGLPNDRFSAERPEGSISTLTIQRTEQRDSAMYRCASSLINPSSGANVLTFGAGSRLTVL.

The chain carries TRBV7-9 and TRBJ2-1; 14 bases match TRBD2. V was pared by 6 bases and J by 7 bases, with 8 bases of the junction left unmatched. Germline V gene lookup returns CDR1 SEHNR and CDR2 FQNEAQ (reference sequence). The CDR3 has 16 residues. Here the CDR3 reads CASSRLAGGPRNEQFF. The CDR3 DNA reads TGTGCCAGCAGTAGACTAGCGGGAGGGCCACGTAATGAGCAGTTCTTC.

The chain is built from TRBV5-1 and TRBJ1-4, with a tentative D call TRBD1 (6 bases). Trimming pared 7 bases from V and 4 bases from J, leaving 20 bases between. Per the germline V gene, CDR1 is SGHRS and CDR2 is YFSETQ. This CDR3 contains 16 residues. The CDR3, as DNA: TGCGCCAGCTGCCGGTCAGGGGTTATCAATAATGAAAAACTGTTTTTT. This codes for CASCRSGVINNEKLFF.

V and J are TRBV18 and TRBJ2-3; 7 bases align to TRBD2. This CDR3 has 16 amino acids. In germline, CDR1 is KGHSH, CDR2 LQKENI. V was clipped by 6 bases and J by 0 bases; unmatched bases: 9. The CDR3 bases are TGTGCCAGCTCCGTGCTGAGCGGGACTAGCACAGATACGCAGTATTTT. Its translation is CASSVLSGTSTDTQYF.

The chain is built from TRBV7-8 and TRBJ2-7; D may be TRBD1 (6 bases). The CDR3 consists of 15 residues. Trimming removed 5 bases at V and 3 bases at J, with 17 bases between. Germline CDR1 is SGHVS and CDR2 is FQNEAQ. The CDR3 nucleotides are TGTGCCAGCAGCCGTCAGCAGGGGAATCTCTACGAGCAGTACTTC. It specifies CASSRQQGNLYEQYF.

The chain joins TRBV5-1 to TRBJ2-2; 12 bases are shared with TRBD2. The CDR3 length is 15 residues. From germline, CDR1 is SGHRS and CDR2 YFSETQ. Trimming took 6 bases from V and 5 from J; bases not matched to a gene: 5. For the CDR3, the DNA is TGCGCCAGCACTGGACTAGCGGGAAGTACCGGGGAGCTGTTTTTT. Protein: CASTGLAGSTGELFF.

The rearrangement uses TRBV5-4 and TRBJ2-2; D might be TRBD2 (5 bases). The ends were cut back, 2 bases at V and 6 bases at J, with 5 bases in the middle. Germline lookup yields CDR1 SGHNT and CDR2 YYREEE (reference sequence). The CDR3 is made up of 12 amino acids. CDR3 loop: CASSFGAGELFF. CDR3 coding DNA: TGTGCCAGCAGCTTCGGGGCCGGGGAGCTGTTTTTT.